These 15 T cell receptor beta chains were sequenced from one sample in a study of T cells in localized non-small cell lung cancer. Some clones are missing from TCRdb's copy, which holds only in-frame ones; the method was immunoSEQ multiplex PCR. The sample has around 64,000 clones, roughly 81% seen once; the top ten hold around 4.3%. Here the sequenced sample was PBMCs, taken before any cancer treatment. The receptors derive from a man aged 35-75 years with stage II lung adenocarcinoma.

V is TRBV2 and J is TRBJ2-3; D is perhaps TRBD1 (6 bases). Germline CDR1 and CDR2: SNHLY and FYNNEI. The CDR3 runs to 15 residues. The V end was cut by 3 bases, the J end by 4 bases, with 14 bases between. The CDR3 DNA is TGTGCCAGCAGTGAGGGGGCCAGAGGGTCAGATACGCAGTATTTT. Encoded protein: CASSEGARGSDTQYF.

The rearrangement uses TRBV9 and TRBJ2-3; possibly TRBD2 for D (6 bases). The V end lost 7 bases, the J end lost 3 bases, and 12 bases lay between the germline ends. Germline V gene sequence: CDR1 SGDLS, CDR2 YYNGEE. The length of the CDR3 is 13 residues. In DNA, the CDR3 is TGTGCCAGCTGCCGCCGGGAGACAGATACGCAGTATTTT. Protein product: CASCRRETDTQYF. Full variable domain (rest looked up from reference TRBV9 and TRBJ2-3): DSGVTQTPKHLITATGQRVTLRCSPRSGDLSVYWYQQSLDQGLQFLIQYYNGEERAKGNILERFSAQQFPDLHSELNLSSLELGDSALYFCASCRRETDTQYFGPGTRLTVL.

This rearrangement joins TRBV27 to TRBJ2-1; tentative D call: TRBD2 (5 bases). Germline CDR1 and CDR2: MNHEY and SMNVEV (reference sequence). CDR3 length: 15 residues. V lost 3 bases to trimming and J lost 0 bases, with 9 bases between them. The DNA for the CDR3 is TGTGCCAGCAGTTTGAGGCTAGCCTCCTACAATGAGCAGTTCTTC. Protein product: CASSLRLASYNEQFF.

The V and J genes are TRBV12-5 and TRBJ2-1, with TRBD1 matching over 7 bases. CDR3 length: 16 residues. J lost 4 bases, V lost 2 bases, and 8 bases had no gene match. Germline values: CDR1 LGHNT, CDR2 FRNRAP. In DNA, the CDR3 is TGTGCTAGTGGTTTGTCATCAGGGGGATATTACAATGAGCAGTTCTTC. Encoded protein: CASGLSSGGYYNEQFF.

The CDR3 reads CASSEDLAGPYNEQFF. DNA of the CDR3: TGTGCCAGCAGCGAAGACCTAGCGGGACCCTACAATGAGCAGTTCTTC. The chain recombines TRBV5-6 with TRBJ2-1; 9 bases fit TRBD2. The CDR3 totals 16 residues. Per the germline V gene, CDR1 is SGHDT and CDR2 is YYEEEE. After removal of 4 bases from V and 2 bases from J, the junction contained 7 bases not matched to a gene.

V and J are TRBV5-1 and TRBJ2-3; 11 bases are a match to TRBD2. The CDR3 is made up of 16 amino acids. CDR1 SGHRS and CDR2 YFSETQ come from the germline V gene. J lost 4 bases, V lost 4 bases, and 8 bases had no gene match. The CDR3 is CASSVTSGSDADTQYF. The CDR3 DNA sequence: TGCGCCAGCAGCGTAACTAGCGGGAGCGATGCAGATACGCAGTATTTT.

This clone showed up just a few times. This chain joins TRBV2 and TRBJ1-2; tentatively, D is TRBD1 (6 bases). The CDR3 sequence is 12 residues long. Trimming took 4 bases from V and 8 from J, leaving 11 bases between them. Germline V lookup: CDR1 SNHLY, CDR2 FYNNEI. The CDR3 spells CASSVDTGGYTF. In nucleotides, the CDR3 is TGTGCCAGCAGTGTGGATACAGGGGGCTACACCTTC.

The chain combines TRBV7-2 with TRBJ2-1, with 7 positions matching TRBD2. Trimming cost V 1 base and J 1 base; bases outside gene matches: 4. The CDR3 has 16 residues. Germline V gene data show CDR1 as SGHTA and CDR2 as FQGNSA. The CDR3 region has the DNA TGTGCCAGCAGCTTAGAGGTCGGGGGGTCCTACAATGAGCAGTTCTTC. Its protein product is CASSLEVGGSYNEQFF.

The rearrangement joins TRBV18 to TRBJ2-1; D could derive from TRBD1 or TRBD2 (6 bases each). V was clipped by 3 bases and J by 8 bases, with 17 bases between them. The CDR3 extends over 15 amino acids. The germline gives CDR1 KGHSH, CDR2 LQKENI. The CDR3 region has the DNA TGTGCCAGCTCACCGGAGGGGGGAGTGCGGCATGAGCAGTTCTTC. It is translated as CASSPEGGVRHEQFF.

The V gene is TRBV4-1, the J gene TRBJ2-5, with D perhaps TRBD2 (6 bases). The CDR3 is made up of 16 amino acids. In germline, CDR1 is MGHRA, CDR2 YSYEKL. V was shortened by 4 bases and J by 3 bases, with 18 bases between the two germline ends. The CDR3 DNA reads as TGCGCCAGCAGCCCGCTTGGGAGGCAATTTGAAGAGACCCAGTACTTC. It specifies CASSPLGRQFEETQYF.

V usage is TRBV30 and J usage is TRBJ2-7; no reliable D call. V gave up 1 base and J gave up 0 bases, with 4 bases separating them. This CDR3 is built from 12 residues. In germline, CDR1 is GTSNPN, CDR2 SVGIG (reference sequence). CDR3 sequence reads: CAWSGLSYEQYF. CDR3 sequence (DNA): TGTGCCTGGAGTGGACTCTCCTACGAGCAGTACTTC.

This clone was counted a single time. The V gene is TRBV6-1, the J gene TRBJ1-1, with 7 bases that match TRBD1. The CDR3 loop spans 13 amino acids. V was pared by 10 bases and J by 2 bases, with 7 bases of the junction left unmatched. In germline, CDR1 is MNHNS, CDR2 SASEGT. CDR3 in DNA: TGTGCCACCCGGACAGGTTTAAACACTGAAGCTTTCTTT. Protein sequence: CATRTGLNTEAFF.

This chain uses TRBV19 with TRBJ1-4; D unresolved. V lost 1 base and J 7 bases, leaving 10 bases between the germline ends. The CDR3 loop spans 14 amino acids. Germline V gives CDR1 LNHDA, CDR2 SQIVND (reference sequence). Here the CDR3 reads CASSIVGRGEKLFF. The CDR3 DNA reads as TGTGCCAGTAGTATAGTAGGGCGCGGTGAAAAACTGTTTTTT.

The V and J genes are TRBV11-3 and TRBJ2-1, with 7 nucleotides matching TRBD2. CDR3 size: 20 residues. Losses at the gene ends were 4 bases for V and 4 bases for J; bases not matched to a gene: 22. The germline CDR1 and CDR2 sequences are SGHNT and YENEEA. CDR3 sequence: CASSSPSGTTRTSPYNEQFF. In nucleotides, the CDR3 is TGTGCCAGCAGCTCTCCATCCGGGACTACGCGTACCTCACCGTACAATGAGCAGTTCTTC.

This chain links TRBV7-8 with TRBJ1-3, with D tentatively TRBD1 (6 bases). Trimming took 5 bases from V and 4 from J, leaving 18 bases between them. The germline CDR1 and CDR2 sequences are SGHVS and FQNEAQ. The CDR3 length is 16 residues. CDR3 in amino acids: CASSRNGQTGGNTIYF. The CDR3 DNA follows: TGTGCCAGCAGCCGTAATGGACAGACCGGCGGAAACACCATATATTTT.